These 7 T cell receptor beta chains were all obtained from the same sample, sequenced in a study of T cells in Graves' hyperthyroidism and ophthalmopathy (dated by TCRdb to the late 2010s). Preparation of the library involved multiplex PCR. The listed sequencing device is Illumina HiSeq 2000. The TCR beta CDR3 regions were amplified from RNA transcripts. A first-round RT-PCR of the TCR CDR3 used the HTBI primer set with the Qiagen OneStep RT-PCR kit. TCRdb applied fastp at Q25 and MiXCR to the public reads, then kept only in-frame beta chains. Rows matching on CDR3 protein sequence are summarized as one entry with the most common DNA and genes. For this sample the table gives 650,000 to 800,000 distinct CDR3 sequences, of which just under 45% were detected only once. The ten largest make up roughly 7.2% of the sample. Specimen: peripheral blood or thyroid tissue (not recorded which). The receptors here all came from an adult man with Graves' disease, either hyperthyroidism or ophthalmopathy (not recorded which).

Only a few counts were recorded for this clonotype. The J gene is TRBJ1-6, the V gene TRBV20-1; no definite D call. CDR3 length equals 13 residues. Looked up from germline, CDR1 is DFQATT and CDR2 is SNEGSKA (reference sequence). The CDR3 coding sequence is TGCAGCGCCAGTAGCTCCTATAATTCACCCCTCCACTTT. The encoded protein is CSASSSYNSPLHF.

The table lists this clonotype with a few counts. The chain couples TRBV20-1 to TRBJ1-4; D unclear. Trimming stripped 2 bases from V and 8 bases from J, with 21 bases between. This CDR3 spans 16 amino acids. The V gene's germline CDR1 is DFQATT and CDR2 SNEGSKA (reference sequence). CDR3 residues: CSARPMEVLPREKLFF. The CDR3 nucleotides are TGCAGTGCTAGACCGATGGAAGTACTCCCCCGCGAAAAACTGTTTTTT.

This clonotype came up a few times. CDR3 protein: CASSLASDRSSGANVLTF. The CDR3 DNA sequence: TGCGCCAGCAGCTTGGCAAGTGACAGGAGCTCTGGGGCCAACGTCCTGACTTTC. The rearrangement uses TRBV5-1 and TRBJ2-6, with a possible D match to TRBD1 (6 bases). The CDR3 spans 18 residues. Trimming removed 0 bases from V and 0 bases from J, with 13 bases in between. From germline, CDR1 is SGHRS and CDR2 YFSETQ.

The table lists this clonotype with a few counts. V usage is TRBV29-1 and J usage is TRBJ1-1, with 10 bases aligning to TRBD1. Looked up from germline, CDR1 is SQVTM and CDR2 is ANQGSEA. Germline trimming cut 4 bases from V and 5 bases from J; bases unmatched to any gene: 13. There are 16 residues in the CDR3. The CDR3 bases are TGCAGCGTTGCGGCGGGTTCGGGACAGGGGTGGACTGAAGCTTTCTTT. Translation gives CSVAAGSGQGWTEAFF.

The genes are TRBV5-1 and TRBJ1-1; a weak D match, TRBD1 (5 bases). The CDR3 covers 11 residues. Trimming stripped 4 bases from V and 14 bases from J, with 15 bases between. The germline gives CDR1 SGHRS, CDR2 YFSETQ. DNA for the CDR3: TGCGCCAGCAGCGTCGGGACCGATACGTTCTTT. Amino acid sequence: CASSVGTDTFF.

CDR3 in amino acids: CASSWRGREKLFF. Written as DNA, the CDR3 is TGTGCCAGCAGTTGGAGGGGGCGTGAAAAACTGTTTTTT. This chain links TRBV6-5 with TRBJ1-4; 7 nucleotides line up with TRBD1. The germline V gene encodes CDR1 MNHEY and CDR2 SVGAGI. V shed 4 bases, J shed 7 bases, and the junction held 3 bases outside the gene matches. This CDR3 comprises 13 residues.

For the CDR3, the DNA is TGTGCCAGCAGCCAGGGAGCCGGGGGGGCCGGAGAGACCCAGTACTTC. Its protein product is CASSQGAGGAGETQYF. The chain has TRBV7-8 and TRBJ2-5, with 8 bases lining up with TRBD2. The CDR3 is 16 residues long. V lost 5 bases and J lost 4; bases outside the gene matches: 12. Germline V CDR1 and CDR2: SGHVS, FQNEAQ.